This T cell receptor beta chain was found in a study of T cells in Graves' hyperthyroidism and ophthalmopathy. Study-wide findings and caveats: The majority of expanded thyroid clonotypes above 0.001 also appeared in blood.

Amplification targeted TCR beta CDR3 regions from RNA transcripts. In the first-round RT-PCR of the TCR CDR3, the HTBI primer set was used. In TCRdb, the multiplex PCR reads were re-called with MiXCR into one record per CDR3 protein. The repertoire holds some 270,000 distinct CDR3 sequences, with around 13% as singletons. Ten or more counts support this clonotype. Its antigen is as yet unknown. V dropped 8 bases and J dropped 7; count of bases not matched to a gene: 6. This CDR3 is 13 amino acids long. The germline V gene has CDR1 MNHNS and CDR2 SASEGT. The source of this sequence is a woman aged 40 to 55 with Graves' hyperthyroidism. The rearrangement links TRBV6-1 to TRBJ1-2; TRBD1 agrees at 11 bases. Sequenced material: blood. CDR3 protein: CASSDRGRRGYTF. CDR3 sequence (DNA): TGTGCCAGCTCGGACAGGGGGCGACGTGGCTACACCTTC.